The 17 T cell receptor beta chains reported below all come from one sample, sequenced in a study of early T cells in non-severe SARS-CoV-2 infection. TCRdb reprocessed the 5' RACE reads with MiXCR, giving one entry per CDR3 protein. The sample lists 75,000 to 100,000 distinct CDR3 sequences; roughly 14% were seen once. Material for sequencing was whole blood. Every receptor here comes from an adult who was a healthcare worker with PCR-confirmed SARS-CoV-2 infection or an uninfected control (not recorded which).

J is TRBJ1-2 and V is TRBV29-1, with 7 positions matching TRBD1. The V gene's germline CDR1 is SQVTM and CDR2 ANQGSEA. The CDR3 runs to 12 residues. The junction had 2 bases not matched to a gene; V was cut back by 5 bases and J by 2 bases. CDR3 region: CSVKQGNYGYTF. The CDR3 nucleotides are TGCAGCGTTAAACAGGGGAACTATGGCTACACCTTC.

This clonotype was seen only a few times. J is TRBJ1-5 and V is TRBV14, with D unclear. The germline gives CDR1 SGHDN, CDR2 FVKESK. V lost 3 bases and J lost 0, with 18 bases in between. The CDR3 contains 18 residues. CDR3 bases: TGTGCCAGCAGCCACGGGGATGATCCCCTCTATAGCAATCAGCCCCAGCATTTT. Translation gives CASSHGDDPLYSNQPQHF.

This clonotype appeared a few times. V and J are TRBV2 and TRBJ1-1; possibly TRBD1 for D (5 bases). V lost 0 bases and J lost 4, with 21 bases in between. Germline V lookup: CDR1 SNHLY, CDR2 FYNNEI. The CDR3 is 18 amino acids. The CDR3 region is CASSEAVIRTRDGTEAFF. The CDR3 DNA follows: TGTGCCAGCAGTGAAGCTGTGATAAGGACAAGGGACGGCACTGAAGCTTTCTTT.

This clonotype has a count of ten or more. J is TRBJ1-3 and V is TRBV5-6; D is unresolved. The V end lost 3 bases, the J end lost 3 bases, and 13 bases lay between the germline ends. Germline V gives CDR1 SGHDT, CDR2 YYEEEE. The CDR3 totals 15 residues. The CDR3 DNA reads TGTGCCAGCAGCTCCGGGCCTTGGAATGGAAACACCATATATTTT. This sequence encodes CASSSGPWNGNTIYF.

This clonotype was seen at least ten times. The CDR3 region is CASSQTDTQYF. In nucleotides, the CDR3 is TGTGCCAGCAGTCAAACAGATACGCAGTATTTT. The chain is built from TRBV6-1 and TRBJ2-3; no clear D. V lost 5 bases and J lost 3, with 3 bases in between. The CDR3 is 11 amino acids. CDR1 and CDR2 (germline): MNHNS, SASEGT.

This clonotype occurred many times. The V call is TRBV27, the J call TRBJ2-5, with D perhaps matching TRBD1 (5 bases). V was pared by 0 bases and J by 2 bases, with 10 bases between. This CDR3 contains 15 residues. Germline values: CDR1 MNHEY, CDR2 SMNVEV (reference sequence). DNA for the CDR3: TGTGCCAGCAGTTTATCGTGGAACAGGCAAGAGACCCAGTACTTC. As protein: CASSLSWNRQETQYF.

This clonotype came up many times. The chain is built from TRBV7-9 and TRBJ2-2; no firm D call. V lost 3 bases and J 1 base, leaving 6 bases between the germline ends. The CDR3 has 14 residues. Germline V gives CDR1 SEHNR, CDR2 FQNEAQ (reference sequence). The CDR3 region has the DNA TGTGCCAGCAGCTTGTCCGGGAACACCGGGGAGCTGTTTTTT. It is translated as CASSLSGNTGELFF.

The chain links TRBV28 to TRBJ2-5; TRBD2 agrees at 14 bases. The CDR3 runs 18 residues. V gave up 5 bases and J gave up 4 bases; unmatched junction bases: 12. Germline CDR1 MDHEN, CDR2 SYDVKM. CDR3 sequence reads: CASSPRTSGGLHAETQYF. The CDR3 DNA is TGTGCCAGCAGTCCAAGGACTAGCGGGGGGTTACATGCAGAGACCCAGTACTTC.

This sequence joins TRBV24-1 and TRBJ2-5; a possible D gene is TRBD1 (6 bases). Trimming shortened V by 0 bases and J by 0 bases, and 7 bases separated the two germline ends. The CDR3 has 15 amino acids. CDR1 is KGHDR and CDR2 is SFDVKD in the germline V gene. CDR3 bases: TGTGCCACCAGTGATTTGGGGGACAACCAAGAGACCCAGTACTTC. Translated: CATSDLGDNQETQYF.

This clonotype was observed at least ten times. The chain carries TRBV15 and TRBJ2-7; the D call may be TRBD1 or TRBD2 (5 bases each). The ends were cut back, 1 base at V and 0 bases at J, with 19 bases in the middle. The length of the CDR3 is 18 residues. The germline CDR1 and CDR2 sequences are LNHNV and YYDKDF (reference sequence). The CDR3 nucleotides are TGTGCCACCAGCAGAGGCCCAGGGATAACGGGGAGCTCCTACGAGCAGTACGTC. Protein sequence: CATSRGPGITGSSYEQYV.

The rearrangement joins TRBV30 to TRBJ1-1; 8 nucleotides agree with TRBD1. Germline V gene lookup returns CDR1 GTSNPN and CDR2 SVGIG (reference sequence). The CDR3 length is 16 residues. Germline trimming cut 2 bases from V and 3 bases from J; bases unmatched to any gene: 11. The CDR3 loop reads CAWSLGAGGLDTEAFF. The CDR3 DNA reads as TGTGCCTGGAGTCTTGGGGCAGGGGGCTTGGACACTGAAGCTTTCTTT.

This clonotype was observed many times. In nucleotides, the CDR3 is TGTGCCAGCAAGTACGGGGAGACATTCTACGAGCAGTACGTC. Translating gives CASKYGETFYEQYV. The chain couples TRBV2 to TRBJ2-7; D is possibly TRBD2 (5 bases). The V and J ends lost 7 bases and 3 bases respectively, with 16 bases between them. This CDR3 spans 14 amino acids. Germline CDR1 and CDR2: SNHLY and FYNNEI.

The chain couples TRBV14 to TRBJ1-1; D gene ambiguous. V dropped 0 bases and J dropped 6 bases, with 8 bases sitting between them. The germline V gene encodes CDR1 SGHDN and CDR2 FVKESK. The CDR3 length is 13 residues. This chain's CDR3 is CASSQDIRAEAFF. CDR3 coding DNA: TGTGCCAGCAGCCAAGATATTAGGGCTGAAGCTTTCTTT.

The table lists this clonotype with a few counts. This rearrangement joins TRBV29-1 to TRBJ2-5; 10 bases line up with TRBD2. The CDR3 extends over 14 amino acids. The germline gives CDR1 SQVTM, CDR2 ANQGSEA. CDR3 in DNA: TGCAGTACCCGGGATAGCGGGGGGCAAGAGACCCAGTACTTC. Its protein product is CSTRDSGGQETQYF.

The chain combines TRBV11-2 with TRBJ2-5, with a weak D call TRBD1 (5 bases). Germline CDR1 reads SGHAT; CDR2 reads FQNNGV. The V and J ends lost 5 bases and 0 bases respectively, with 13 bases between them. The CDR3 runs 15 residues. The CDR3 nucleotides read TGTGCCAGCAGCGCCATAGGGGTCGACCAAGAGACCCAGTACTTC. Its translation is CASSAIGVDQETQYF.

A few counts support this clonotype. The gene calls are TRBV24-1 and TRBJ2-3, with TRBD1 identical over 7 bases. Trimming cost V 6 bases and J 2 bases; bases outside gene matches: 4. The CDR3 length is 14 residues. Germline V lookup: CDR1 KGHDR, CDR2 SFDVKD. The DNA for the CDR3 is TGTGCCACCAGTATGACAGGGCTCACAGATACGCAGTATTTT. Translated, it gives CATSMTGLTDTQYF.

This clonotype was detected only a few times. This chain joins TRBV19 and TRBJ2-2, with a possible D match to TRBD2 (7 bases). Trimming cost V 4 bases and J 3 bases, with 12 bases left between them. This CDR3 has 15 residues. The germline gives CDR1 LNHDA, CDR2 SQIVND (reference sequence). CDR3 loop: CASSNAGAYTGELFF. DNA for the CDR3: TGTGCCAGTAGTAACGCGGGGGCCTACACCGGGGAGCTGTTTTTT.